One and the same sample provided the 22 T cell receptor beta chains below, sequenced in a study of blood T cell repertoires in COVID-19. TCRdb's table, derived via immunoSEQ multiplex PCR, lists solely in-frame clones and lacks some. The table records a few hundred thousand clones, 84% of them present only once. The specimen was peripheral blood. The source of these receptors is a woman aged 60-75 years who had recovered from COVID-19.

This clone was detected only once. The V and J genes are TRBV2 and TRBJ1-2; D unclear. CDR3 size: 12 residues. Germline V gene lookup returns CDR1 SNHLY and CDR2 FYNNEI. Between the trimmed V and J ends, which lost 6 bases and 4 bases, there was a span of 9 bases. Here the CDR3 DNA reads TGTGCCAGCAGGGAGGACGGCTATGGCTACACCTTC. Its translation: CASREDGYGYTF.

This chain links TRBV5-6 with TRBJ2-7; D remains ambiguous. V was clipped by 2 bases and J by 1 base, with 7 bases between them. CDR1 and CDR2 (germline): SGHDT, YYEEEE. This CDR3 spans 13 amino acids. The CDR3 loop reads CASSFSGSYEQYF. The CDR3 DNA is TGTGCCAGCAGCTTTTCCGGGTCCTACGAGCAGTACTTC.

The chain is built from TRBV6-1 and TRBJ2-7; D perhaps matches TRBD2 (5 bases). CDR3 length equals 14 residues. Germline V lookup: CDR1 MNHNS, CDR2 SASEGT. Trimming removed 1 base from V and 0 bases from J, with 7 bases in between. CDR3 sequence: CASSEGGSSYEQYF. CDR3 DNA: TGTGCCAGCAGTGAAGGTGGGAGCTCCTACGAGCAGTACTTC.

The rearrangement links TRBV5-6 to TRBJ2-7; D is unclear. The germline V gene has CDR1 SGHDT and CDR2 YYEEEE. Trimming took 2 bases from V and 2 from J, leaving 5 bases between them. This CDR3 region has 12 residues. This chain's CDR3 is CASSFYTYEQYF. CDR3 DNA: TGTGCCAGCAGCTTCTATACCTACGAGCAGTACTTC.

The chain combines TRBV9 with TRBJ2-3; 8 nucleotides align to TRBD2. CDR3 length: 15 residues. V shed 6 bases, J shed 5 bases, and the junction held 11 bases outside the gene matches. Germline V gene lookup returns CDR1 SGDLS and CDR2 YYNGEE. CDR3 protein: CASTRGGLAGDTQYF. The CDR3 coding sequence is TGTGCCAGCACCCGGGGGGGGCTAGCAGGAGATACGCAGTATTTT. Complete variable domain (other parts from reference TRBV9 and TRBJ2-3): DSGVTQTPKHLITATGQRVTLRCSPRSGDLSVYWYQQSLDQGLQFLIQYYNGEERAKGNILERFSAQQFPDLHSELNLSSLELGDSALYFCASTRGGLAGDTQYFGPGTRLTVL.

The sample holds a few counts of this clone. The J gene is TRBJ2-5, the V gene TRBV5-1; D is possibly TRBD1 (6 bases). The CDR3 is 13 amino acids. V dropped 4 bases and J dropped 4 bases, with 11 bases sitting between them. Germline V gene sequence: CDR1 SGHRS, CDR2 YFSETQ. CDR3 region: CASSRQAGETQYF. The DNA for the CDR3 is TGCGCCAGCAGCCGACAGGCAGGAGAGACCCAGTACTTC.

V and J are TRBV20-1 and TRBJ1-1; D is unclear. The CDR3 is 14 residues long. V was pared by 6 bases and J by 3 bases, with 17 bases between. Germline V gene data show CDR1 as DFQATT and CDR2 as SNEGSKA (reference sequence). The CDR3 nucleotides are TGCAGTGCCAGTAGTGCCGGGTTGGACACTGAAGCTTTCTTT. This sequence encodes CSASSAGLDTEAFF.

For this clone: The sample holds other DNA sequences that translate to the same CDR3. This chain joins TRBV3-1 (or the pseudogene TRBV3-2) and TRBJ2-7; 7 positions agree with TRBD1. CDR1 and CDR2 from the germline V gene are LGHDT and YNNKEL (reference sequence). V trimming: 4 bases; J trimming: 2 bases; junction bases outside the gene matches: 2. The CDR3 totals 13 residues. The CDR3 here is CASSLGQTYEQYF. DNA for the CDR3: TGTGCCAGCAGCCTGGGACAGACCTACGAGCAGTACTTC.

With respect to this clone: Other DNA sequences in this specimen translate into the identical CDR3. Here the CDR3 reads CASSLGRGYGYTF. CDR3 coding DNA: TGTGCCAGCAGTTTGGGTAGGGGATATGGCTACACCTTC. The rearrangement links TRBV12-3 or TRBV12-4 to TRBJ1-2, with a possible D match to TRBD1 (5 bases). V was clipped by 3 bases and J by 5 bases, with 10 bases between them. CDR3 length equals 13 residues.

The V and J genes are TRBV6-5 and TRBJ2-7; 7 positions agree with TRBD2. Germline values: CDR1 MNHEY, CDR2 SVGAGI. There are 13 residues in the CDR3. With 4 bases clipped from V and 7 bases from J, the junction kept 7 bases outside the gene matches. The chain's CDR3 is CASSSQRGVEQYF. The CDR3 DNA is TGTGCCAGCAGTTCTCAACGGGGGGTAGAGCAGTACTTC.

The rearrangement uses TRBV12-3 or TRBV12-4 and TRBJ2-3; tentative D call: TRBD2 (6 bases). Trimming shortened V by 7 bases and J by 4 bases, and 12 bases separated the two germline ends. The CDR3 is made up of 13 amino acids. The CDR3 DNA follows: TGTGCCAGCAACCCGGGACTTCCAGATACGCAGTATTTT. Protein: CASNPGLPDTQYF.

The chain uses TRBV18 and TRBJ1-6; the D is unclear. Germline CDR1 is KGHSH and CDR2 is LQKENI. Trimming took off 9 bases at V and 0 bases at J, with 6 bases between the two ends. This CDR3 is built from 13 residues. The CDR3 spells CASRSSYNSPLHF. The CDR3 DNA reads as TGTGCCAGTCGGAGCTCCTATAATTCACCCCTCCACTTT.

This clone was picked up one time. The chain joins TRBV12-1 to TRBJ1-2; TRBD1 is the table's D call, not checked against the DNA. TRBV12-1 is recorded as a pseudogene. This CDR3 contains 17 residues. CDR3 sequence reads: CASSFGRDRGHGYGYTF. DNA for the CDR3: TGTGCCAGCAGCTTTGGAAGAGACAGGGGGCATGGCTATGGCTACACCTTC.

This rearrangement joins TRBV9 to TRBJ1-2; TRBD1 is a possible D gene (6 bases). The germline gives CDR1 SGDLS, CDR2 YYNGEE. The CDR3 totals 15 residues. V lost 4 bases to trimming and J lost 4 bases, with 17 bases between them. The CDR3, as DNA: TGTGCCAGCAGCAAAAAGACAGGTATGGCCTATGGCTACACCTTC. It translates to CASSKKTGMAYGYTF.

The chain joins TRBV4-1 to TRBJ1-1; TRBD1 agrees at 7 bases. CDR3 size: 17 residues. With 1 base clipped from V and 5 bases from J, the junction kept 13 bases outside the gene matches. Germline V gene sequence: CDR1 MGHRA, CDR2 YSYEKL. DNA for the CDR3: TGCGCCAGCAGCCAAGGGAGGGGGCCGGCGGATGGTACTGAAGCTTTCTTT. This sequence encodes CASSQGRGPADGTEAFF.

V and J are TRBV7-3 and TRBJ2-1, with 7 nucleotides matching TRBD1. In germline, CDR1 is SGHTA, CDR2 FQGTGA. V shed 0 bases and J 14 bases; nucleotides not matched to a gene: 7. CDR3 length: 13 amino acids. As DNA, the CDR3 is TGTGCCAGCAGCTTAACATTCGCGACAGGGAAGTTCTTC. This encodes CASSLTFATGKFF.

V is TRBV7-9 and J is TRBJ2-5; no clear D gene. Germline V gene data show CDR1 as SEHNR and CDR2 as FQNEAQ (reference sequence). The V end was cut by 5 bases, the J end by 5 bases, with 18 bases between. CDR3 length: 15 residues. This CDR3 reads CASSLFLVLQETQYF. CDR3 nucleotides: TGTGCCAGCAGCCTCTTCCTAGTTCTCCAGGAGACCCAGTACTTC.

V and J are TRBV9 and TRBJ2-7, with a weak D call TRBD1 (6 bases). Germline CDR1 and CDR2: SGDLS and YYNGEE. Trimming took 0 bases from V and 3 from J, leaving 10 bases between them. This CDR3 is 14 amino acids long. The CDR3 spells CASSVDTGFYEQYF. As DNA, the CDR3 is TGTGCCAGCAGCGTAGATACAGGGTTCTACGAGCAGTACTTC.

This chain links TRBV19 with TRBJ1-2; possible D gene TRBD1, 6 bases. Trimming removed 5 bases from V and 0 bases from J, with 13 bases in between. Germline V gene lookup returns CDR1 LNHDA and CDR2 SQIVND (reference sequence). This CDR3 has 15 amino acids. In DNA form, the CDR3 reads TGTGCCAGTAGTTTATCCGGGACACCTAACTATGGCTACACCTTC. Translating gives CASSLSGTPNYGYTF.

The chain has TRBV14 and TRBJ1-2; D is unresolved. CDR1 SGHDN and CDR2 FVKESK come from the germline V gene. Trimming cost V 0 bases and J 8 bases, with 13 bases left between them. This CDR3 is built from 14 residues. The CDR3 protein is CASSQDQSGYGYTF. DNA of the CDR3: TGTGCCAGCAGCCAAGATCAGTCGGGATACGGCTACACCTTC.

This rearrangement joins TRBV7-2 to TRBJ2-5; 10 nucleotides align to TRBD2. V lost 5 bases to trimming and J lost 5 bases; unmatched junction nucleotides: 5. The CDR3 extends over 14 amino acids. Looked up from germline, CDR1 is SGHTA and CDR2 is FQGNSA. The chain's CDR3 is CASSRERGGETQYF. The CDR3 DNA is TGTGCCAGCAGCCGGGAGCGGGGGGGGGAGACCCAGTACTTC.

This clone was detected only a few times. The rearrangement links TRBV19 to TRBJ2-3, with 10 nucleotides matching TRBD1. CDR3 length equals 14 residues. V was clipped by 8 bases and J by 3 bases; unmatched bases: 5. Germline values: CDR1 LNHDA, CDR2 SQIVND (reference sequence). The CDR3 reads CASGDRGSTDTQYF. Here the CDR3 DNA reads TGTGCCAGTGGGGACAGGGGAAGTACAGATACGCAGTATTTT.